These T cell receptor beta chains were read from a single sample in a study of neoadjuvant nivolumab and ipilimumab in lung cancer. TCRdb's table, derived via immunoSEQ multiplex PCR, lists solely in-frame clones and lacks some. The data show tens of thousands of clones, roughly 91% seen once. The material sequenced was blood, taken before neoadjuvant nivolumab, alone or with ipilimumab. The receptors were gathered from an adult with non-small cell lung cancer. Some clones in this sample may be carry-over from other donors' samples. The CDR3 runs from the conserved cysteine through the conserved F or W. Clone size is not always given. Where it is, it says once, few, many or a class for expanded clones.

V gene: TRBV5-1; clone size: .; CDR3 protein: CASSLGTSGNTIYF
V gene: TRBV7-9; clone size: once; CDR3 protein: CASSLFLAGVNEQFF
V gene: TRBV4-2; clone size: .; CDR3 protein: CASSQAGGNTGELFF
V gene: TRBV7-2; clone size: .; CDR3 protein: CATLGGGGYEQYF
V gene: TRBV30; clone size: .; CDR3 protein: CAWSSRIQQYF
V gene: TRBV2; clone size: .; CDR3 protein: CASSPLEGQGAEAFF
V gene: TRBV5-1; clone size: .; CDR3 protein: CASSFEGYEQYF
V gene: TRBV7-2; clone size: .; CDR3 protein: CASSPLSGRSYNEQFF
V gene: TRBV7-6; clone size: once; CDR3 protein: CASSLEQGKNTEAFF
V gene: TRBV7-8; clone size: .; CDR3 protein: CASSLGTYGNTIYF
V gene: TRBV30; clone size: .; CDR3 protein: CACHRDAAFF
V gene: TRBV30; clone size: .; CDR3 protein: CAWRGTASGQFF
V gene: TRBV5-1; clone size: .; CDR3 protein: CASSSGTSGSLTGELFF
V gene: TRBV10-3; clone size: .; CDR3 protein: CAITIGAGGVEQYF
V gene: TRBV4-1; clone size: .; CDR3 protein: CASSQETRETIPFF
V gene: TRBV29-1; clone size: .; CDR3 protein: CSAGKQGGGTEAFF
V gene: TRBV6-5; clone size: .; CDR3 protein: CASSYSEAKAYEQYF
V gene: TRBV5-1; clone size: .; CDR3 protein: CASSLATDNYGYTF
V gene: TRBV5-1; clone size: .; CDR3 protein: CASSLEVGRTEAFF
V gene: TRBV7-9; clone size: .; CDR3 protein: CASSPFVWTPGHGYTF
V gene: TRBV11-2; clone size: .; CDR3 protein: CASSLGLKSTGELFF
V gene: TRBV6-1; clone size: .; CDR3 protein: CASSESGRDEQFF
V gene: TRBV10-3; clone size: once; CDR3 protein: CAISESGGYEQYF
V gene: TRBV27; clone size: .; CDR3 protein: CASSLSVARTGELFF
V gene: TRBV15; clone size: .; CDR3 protein: CATSRDQPSAEAFF
V gene: TRBV9; clone size: .; CDR3 protein: CASSVEPGVDAGNTIYF
V gene: TRBV4-3; clone size: .; CDR3 protein: CASSQASRLNNEQFF
V gene: TRBV11-2; clone size: .; CDR3 protein: CASSFTGGTEAFF
V gene: TRBV4-1; clone size: .; CDR3 protein: CASGRAPAIGEQFF
V gene: TRBV7-3; clone size: .; CDR3 protein: CASAGGPSETQYF
V gene: TRBV5-5; clone size: .; CDR3 protein: CASGVTGFSYEQYF
V gene: TRBV30; clone size: .; CDR3 protein: CAWSRLHRATNEKLFF
V gene: TRBV7-7; clone size: .; CDR3 protein: CASSLAQLGETQYF
V gene: TRBV15; clone size: once; CDR3 protein: CATSRDSGTGAETQYF
V gene: TRBV7-6; clone size: .; CDR3 protein: CASSLAGPVAALEYF
V gene: TRBV18; clone size: .; CDR3 protein: CASSPDKTQYF
V gene: TRBV30; clone size: .; CDR3 protein: CAWSIRQASYEQYF
V gene: TRBV5-1; clone size: few; CDR3 protein: CASTQGGRAPTDTQYF
V gene: TRBV11-1; clone size: few; CDR3 protein: CASSPDRGQPQHF
V gene: TRBV19; clone size: .; CDR3 protein: CASSTLTGVNTEAFF
V gene: TRBV6-5; clone size: .; CDR3 protein: CASSSHSNQPQHF
V gene: TRBV19; clone size: .; CDR3 protein: CASQGASGSSRYNEQFF
V gene: TRBV11-1; clone size: .; CDR3 protein: CASSLNEIGEQYF
V gene: TRBV5-6; clone size: .; CDR3 protein: CASSFPTSGPGTQYF
V gene: TRBV7-9; clone size: .; CDR3 protein: CASSQGRQGNQPQHF
V gene: TRBV5-4; clone size: .; CDR3 protein: CASSLIMTSVSTDTQYF
V gene: TRBV18; clone size: .; CDR3 protein: CASSFDRANTEAFF
V gene: TRBV5-1; clone size: .; CDR3 protein: CASSLAGMTTDTQYF
V gene: TRBV29-1; clone size: .; CDR3 protein: CSVENRDYEQYF
V gene: TRBV5-4; clone size: few; CDR3 protein: CASSFRAAYEQYF
V gene: TRBV6-5; clone size: once; CDR3 protein: CASSYLGAKETQYF
V gene: TRBV10-3; clone size: medium-sized; CDR3 protein: CAISEVTGELFF
V gene: TRBV18; clone size: .; CDR3 protein: CASSPPRSGTGGHEQYF